This paragraph reports one T cell receptor (beta chain). A Seattle source enrolled patients during active infection and followed them longitudinally. These data originate in a study of blood T cell repertoires in COVID-19. Study details: Spain, Italy and the United States supplied samples that represented acute and convalescent COVID-19. PBMCs, B-cell-depleted T cells, or T cells provided the cDNA or gDNA that made up the material.

Germline V gene lookup returns CDR1 SGHNT and CDR2 YENEEA. V was pared by 5 bases and J by 4 bases, with 14 bases between. The CDR3 totals 14 residues. Authors' data handling: Amplification from reference gene primers served as the basis for estimated nucleated cell counts. Libraries were prepared by immunoSEQ multiplex PCR; TCRdb keeps only in-frame clonotypes and omits some of them. That table gives V, J and clone size, and the DNA gave D and trimming. This table holds over 450,000 clones, 80% to 90% found once. The V and J genes are TRBV11-3 and TRBJ1-1; D is perhaps TRBD1 (5 bases). Specimen: peripheral blood. The clonotype originates from a man aged 18 to 30 with COVID-19, enrolled during active disease. The CDR3 loop is CASSVDRGGTEAFF. DNA of the CDR3: TGTGCCAGCAGCGTCGACAGAGGCGGCACTGAAGCTTTCTTT.